This record looks at one T cell receptor beta chain sequence and its context. The sample comes from a study of blood T cell repertoires in COVID-19. TCRdb keeps only in-frame clones here, not all; method: immunoSEQ multiplex PCR. The data hold over 85,000 clones, with 70% to 90% observed a single time. The receptor comes from a man between 35 and 55 years old with acute or convalescent COVID-19. What was sequenced was peripheral blood.

CDR3 loop: CASSPGHRPPDQPQHF. The CDR3 bases are TGTGCCAGCAGTCCAGGTCATCGGCCTCCCGATCAGCCCCAGCATTTT. This chain uses TRBV6-2 or TRBV6-3 with TRBJ1-5; D unresolved. CDR1 is MNHEY and CDR2 is SVGEGT in the germline V gene. The CDR3 has 16 residues. With 5 bases removed from V and 5 bases from J, the gap between germline ends came to 19 bases.